This passage covers 15 T cell receptor beta chains from one sample sequenced in a study of cytomegalovirus exposure and HLA in healthy donors (dated by TCRdb to 2016 to 2017). Library method: the immunoSEQ multiplex PCR assay. The multiplex PCR relied on a mix of 60 forward primers for TCR Vbeta segments and 13 reverse primers for TCR Jbeta segments. TCRdb mirrors the immuneACCESS table, restricted to in-frame sequences. Some clones are absent from its copies; in checked studies, under half trace to an unresolved V gene, and the reason for the others is unknown. Counted in this sample were 70,000 to 95,000 clones; 62% of them appeared once. The ten largest account for 4.5% to 7% of the sample. Sequencing was done on a sample of PBMCs. These TCRs come from a woman under 40 in good health and CMV-seropositive.

This chain connects TRBV5-1 to TRBJ1-1, with TRBD1 as a possible D gene (6 bases). Germline CDR1 SGHRS, CDR2 YFSETQ. Trimming took off 4 bases at V and 6 bases at J, with 10 bases between the two ends. CDR3 length: 12 residues. CDR3: CASSTGQPEAFF. Here the CDR3 DNA reads TGCGCCAGCAGCACAGGGCAACCTGAAGCTTTCTTT.

In its sample, this clone was seen a few times. This chain links TRBV27 with TRBJ2-7; 8 bases are shared with TRBD1. V lost 0 bases to trimming and J lost 6 bases; unmatched junction nucleotides: 7. Germline CDR1 MNHEY, CDR2 SMNVEV (reference sequence). The CDR3 is 15 residues long. CDR3 coding DNA: TGTGCCAGCAGTTTATCATTCGGGACAGGTAGCGAGCAGTACTTC. Its translation: CASSLSFGTGSEQYF.

The chain combines TRBV14 with TRBJ1-1; D remains unclear. The CDR3 contains 14 residues. Trimming left V 0 bases short and J 1 base short, with 6 bases between. Germline lookup yields CDR1 SGHDN and CDR2 FVKESK. CDR3 bases: TGTGCCAGCAGCCAAGAAACGGGGAACACTGAAGCTTTCTTT. Translated: CASSQETGNTEAFF.

This clone was observed a handful of times. The rearrangement uses TRBV6-1 and TRBJ2-2; 7 nucleotides line up with TRBD1. V lost 3 bases and J lost 0; bases outside the gene matches: 7. Germline V gene sequence: CDR1 MNHNS, CDR2 SASEGT. This CDR3 comprises 17 residues. CDR3 coding DNA: TGTGCCAGCAGTGATGGTGACAGGGCCGCGAACACCGGGGAGCTGTTTTTT. Protein: CASSDGDRAANTGELFF.

The gene calls are TRBV6-4 and TRBJ1-6, with 7 bases identical to TRBD1. Germline V lookup: CDR1 MRHNA, CDR2 SNTAGT. Trimming took 5 bases from V and 7 from J; bases not matched to a gene: 2. This CDR3 contains 13 residues. In DNA form, the CDR3 reads TGTGCCAGCAGTAGGGACAGCAATTCACCCCTCCACTTT. Translating gives CASSRDSNSPLHF.

This clone came up a few times. The rearrangement links TRBV7-3 to TRBJ1-2; TRBD1 is a possible D gene (6 bases). Trimming stripped 1 base from V and 6 bases from J, with 15 bases between. The CDR3 totals 15 residues. Germline CDR1 SGHTA, CDR2 FQGTGA. The CDR3 nucleotides are TGTGCCAGCAGCTTAAATAGCCAGGGGAGCCATGGCTACACCTTC. It translates to CASSLNSQGSHGYTF.

This clone was seen a few times. The chain is built from TRBV4-1 and TRBJ2-7, with 10 bases lining up with TRBD1. The CDR3 has 15 amino acids. V shed 2 bases, J shed 5 bases, and the junction held 6 bases outside the gene matches. Germline V gene data show CDR1 as MGHRA and CDR2 as YSYEKL. The CDR3 DNA follows: TGCGCCAGCAGCCAACTCCACGGGACAGGGGACGAGCAGTACTTC. As protein: CASSQLHGTGDEQYF.

In its sample, this clone was seen a few times. This sequence joins TRBV4-2 and TRBJ2-5, with 7 positions matching TRBD2. Germline V lookup: CDR1 LGHNA, CDR2 YNFKEQ. This CDR3 contains 16 residues. Germline trimming cut 2 bases from V and 2 bases from J; bases unmatched to any gene: 8. Written as DNA, the CDR3 is TGTGCCAGCAGCCAATCTTCTGGGGGGGGGCAAGAGACCCAGTACTTC. Translated, it gives CASSQSSGGGQETQYF.

V gene TRBV30 combines with J gene TRBJ1-2; 8 positions agree with TRBD1. This CDR3 has 11 residues. Germline CDR1 GTSNPN, CDR2 SVGIG (reference sequence). After removal of 1 base from V and 13 bases from J, the junction contained 5 bases not matched to a gene. DNA for the CDR3: TGTGCCTGGAGTGGGTTGGACAGGGTCACCTTC. This sequence encodes CAWSGLDRVTF.

This chain uses TRBV30 with TRBJ1-2; D call uncertain. Germline values: CDR1 GTSNPN, CDR2 SVGIG (reference sequence). V lost 0 bases to trimming and J lost 0 bases, with 5 bases between them. The CDR3 has 13 amino acids. CDR3 sequence (DNA): TGTGCCTGGAGTGTACAGCCTAACTATGGCTACACCTTC. Its translation: CAWSVQPNYGYTF.

This clone occurred a few times. In DNA, the CDR3 is TGTGCCAGCAGTTCCAACCCGACAGTTTCCTACAATGAGCAGTTCTTC. It encodes CASSSNPTVSYNEQFF. The V call is TRBV27, the J call TRBJ2-1; tentatively, D is TRBD1 (5 bases). The V gene's germline CDR1 is MNHEY and CDR2 SMNVEV (reference sequence). CDR3 length equals 16 residues. V was clipped by 4 bases and J by 1 base, with 14 bases between them.

A note on this clone: Other DNA sequences in this sample translate to the same CDR3. V usage is TRBV10-3 and J usage is TRBJ2-5; a weak D match, TRBD2 (5 bases). The ends were cut back, 6 bases at V and 3 bases at J, with 11 bases in the middle. The CDR3 is 13 amino acids. Germline-derived CDR1 and CDR2 are ENHRY and SYGVKD. CDR3 residues: CAIRGSTEETQYF. Here the CDR3 DNA reads TGTGCCATCAGGGGGAGCACCGAAGAGACCCAGTACTTC.

The rearrangement links TRBV19 to TRBJ1-5; D is unclear. V was shortened by 3 bases and J by 7 bases, with 16 bases between the two germline ends. This CDR3 has 15 amino acids. Germline assignment: CDR1 LNHDA and CDR2 SQIVND (reference sequence). The CDR3 bases are TGTGCCAGTAGTATGGATGACACGAGCAGACAGCCCCAGCATTTT. Encoded protein: CASSMDDTSRQPQHF.

The chain uses TRBV15 and TRBJ2-7; D perhaps matches TRBD1 (5 bases). Germline V gene lookup returns CDR1 LNHNV and CDR2 YYDKDF (reference sequence). V dropped 2 bases and J dropped 1 base, with 9 bases sitting between them. The length of the CDR3 is 14 residues. The CDR3 spells CATSRNRGSYEQYF. As DNA, the CDR3 is TGTGCCACCAGCAGAAATAGGGGTTCCTACGAGCAGTACTTC.

This clone was detected a few times. V is TRBV5-1 and J is TRBJ1-1; 7 nucleotides align to TRBD1. With V trimmed by 4 bases and J by 5 bases, 14 bases remained unmatched. CDR3 length: 16 amino acids. Per germline, CDR1 SGHRS and CDR2 YFSETQ. Written as DNA, the CDR3 is TGCGCCAGCAGCCCACAGATGGGACAGTCGAGGACTGAAGCTTTCTTT. Translated, it gives CASSPQMGQSRTEAFF.